This T cell receptor beta chain appears in the sequencing data of a study of blood T cell repertoires in COVID-19 (dated by TCRdb to the early 2020s). About the investigation overall: Samples covering the acute and convalescent phases of COVID-19 were provided by collaborators in the United States, Italy and Spain. The material from the prospective study consisted of cDNA or gDNA derived from T cells, B-cell-depleted T cells, or PBMCs. Subjects who had been exposed to COVID-19, were actively infected with it, or had recovered from it provided the deeply sampled blood TCRbeta repertoires that made up the dataset. A freely available public database, intended as a resource for researchers studying the immune response to SARS-CoV-2, is where the repertoires were released. The samples were drawn from two sources: the first 160 participants of the ongoing ImmuneRACE study, and 1,000 to 1,500 subjects contributed by 6 global collaborators. A de-identified subject ID, COVID-19 status, age in years and sex were almost always included in the sample metadata. Where available, HLA class I and class II types were obtained from metadata supplied by the sample provider rather than from assay-based typing.

With regard to this clone: Its antigen specificity is not known. No much larger clone is present one base from it, and per-base qualities are unavailable.

Trimming at the junction amounts to 5 bases on V and 4 bases on J, and the germline ends lie 18 bases apart. Including the terminal cysteine and phenylalanine, the CDR3 comprises 16 residues. Only the CDR3 portion is preserved as DNA: 48 bases, with reading frame beginning at the first base. The germline V gene (reference sequence) supplies CDR1 MNHEY and CDR2 SMNVEV. The immunoSEQ Assay, a bias-controlled multiplex PCR, was used to amplify TCRbeta CDR3 regions from genomic DNA. Per the source publication's procedure: The number of nucleated cells in each sample was estimated from the amplification of reference gene primers within the assay. Sequence reads were collapsed and filtered to measure the absolute abundance of every unique TCRbeta CDR3 rearrangement. For each sample, productive Simpson clonality was calculated as the square root of Simpson's diversity index over productive rearrangements. In its TCRdb copy, this immuneACCESS table keeps in-frame sequences only and misses some clones. Where compared with another copy, unresolved V genes explain less than half of these, and the others have no known cause. For V, J and clone size, that table is used; D and trimming come from the DNA. The sample table contains 200,000 to 250,000 clones; only one count was recorded for around 84% of them. The leading ten clones occupy 15% to 20% of the sample.

The collaborating institutions used their own protocols to collect whole blood in K2EDTA tubes. For TCRbeta analysis, collaborators shipped samples as frozen whole blood, isolated PBMCs, or DNA extracted from either of those sample types. General study outcomes and caveats: Clinical and demographic metadata were provided uncurated, with the amount varying by source and participant.

The sample consisted of peripheral blood. The receptor was derived from an elderly woman with active or convalescent COVID-19. The sequence links TRBV27 to TRBJ1-5, and TRBD1 may be the D gene, going by 5 matching bases. CDR3 loop: CASSLDSSYGNQPQHF. In nucleotides, the sequence is TGTGCCAGCAGTCTAGACAGCTCTTATGGAAATCAGCCCCAGCATTTT.